This T cell receptor beta chain was sequenced in a study of OX40 agonist ivuxolimab in advanced cancers. Study summary: Prior anti-PD-1, anti-PD-L1 or anti-CTLA-4 therapy was allowed; 30% to 40% had some.

Trimming cost V 5 bases and J 4 bases, with 15 bases left between them. Germline V gene lookup returns CDR1 SNHLY and CDR2 FYNNEI. There are 15 residues in the CDR3. The data were produced by immunoSEQ multiplex PCR, yet TCRdb's version contains in-frame clones alone and is incomplete. Of about 52,000 clones listed, over 70% are singletons. The gene calls are TRBV2 and TRBJ2-4; possible D gene TRBD1, 5 bases. Sample: CD4+ or CD8+ T cells sorted from blood, taken in a trial of the OX40 agonist ivuxolimab. The sequence was collected from an adult with an advanced solid tumor such as melanoma, head and neck, liver or kidney cancer. The DNA of the CDR3 is TGTGCCAGCAGTACAGGTTGGGAAGGGAAAAACATTCAGTACTTC. This gives the protein CASSTGWEGKNIQYF.